A single sample gave rise to the 17 T cell receptor beta chains below, sequenced in a study of cytomegalovirus exposure and HLA in healthy donors. PCR involved 60 Vbeta and 13 Jbeta primers. The data were produced by immunoSEQ multiplex PCR, yet TCRdb's version contains in-frame clones alone and is incomplete. The sample has about 140,000 clones; around three quarters are singletons. The material sequenced was PBMCs. The source of these receptors is a man in his forties in good health and CMV-seropositive.

V is TRBV2 and J is TRBJ1-4; D is perhaps TRBD1 (5 bases). The CDR3 consists of 15 residues. Germline assignment: CDR1 SNHLY and CDR2 FYNNEI. V lost 5 bases to trimming and J lost 0 bases, with 10 bases between them. The CDR3 loop is CASSSRQSTNEKLFF. As DNA, the CDR3 is TGTGCCAGCAGTTCCCGACAGTCAACTAATGAAAAACTGTTTTTT.

The rearrangement joins TRBV18 to TRBJ2-1; a weak D match, TRBD2 (5 bases). V shed 3 bases and J shed 5 bases, with 5 bases lying between them. The CDR3 has 12 residues. Germline CDR1 KGHSH, CDR2 LQKENI. DNA for the CDR3: TGTGCCAGCTCACCGCGGGACAATGAGCAGTTCTTC. It yields the protein CASSPRDNEQFF.

CDR3 protein: CASSAPGDTEAFF. Here the CDR3 DNA reads TGTGCCAGCAGCGCTCCGGGGGACACTGAAGCTTTCTTT. This chain connects TRBV9 to TRBJ1-1; D is possibly TRBD1 (5 bases). CDR1 and CDR2 (germline): SGDLS, YYNGEE. The CDR3 is 13 residues long. Deletions cut 3 bases from V and 3 bases from J, with 9 bases between.

The chain uses TRBV2 and TRBJ1-5, with 8 nucleotides matching TRBD1. Germline values: CDR1 SNHLY, CDR2 FYNNEI. The CDR3 loop spans 18 amino acids. After removal of 4 bases from V and 0 bases from J, the junction contained 11 bases not matched to a gene. CDR3 sequence (DNA): TGTGCCAGCAGTGGACGACAGGGGTATGGACTTAGCAATCAGCCCCAGCATTTT. Its protein is CASSGRQGYGLSNQPQHF.

The V call is TRBV27, the J call TRBJ2-1; 9 bases align to TRBD2. V was clipped by 6 bases and J by 9 bases; unmatched bases: 15. The CDR3 length is 16 residues. Germline V lookup: CDR1 MNHEY, CDR2 SMNVEV (reference sequence). The CDR3 reads CASSFPRAGGPFEQFF. DNA for the CDR3: TGTGCCAGCAGCTTCCCTCGGGCGGGAGGGCCTTTTGAGCAGTTCTTC.

The chain has TRBV7-9 and TRBJ2-1, with 14 bases identical to TRBD2. The CDR3 sequence is 15 residues long. Unmatched junction bases numbered 4, after V lost 3 bases and J lost 9 bases. Germline V CDR1 and CDR2: SEHNR, FQNEAQ (reference sequence). The CDR3 DNA is TGTGCCAGCAGCTTGATGACTAGCGGGAGGGTTGAGCAGTTCTTC. The encoded protein is CASSLMTSGRVEQFF. Full variable domain (rest looked up from reference TRBV7-9 and TRBJ2-1): DTGVSQNPRHKITKRGQNVTFRCDPISEHNRLYWYRQTLGQGPEFLTYFQNEAQLEKSRLLSDRFSAERPKGSFSTLEIQRTEQGDSAMYLCASSLMTSGRVEQFFGPGTRLTVL.

V is TRBV6-5 and J is TRBJ1-5; D gene uncertain. Trimming removed 6 bases from V and 7 bases from J, with 16 bases in between. This CDR3 region has 14 residues. Germline CDR1 reads MNHEY; CDR2 reads SVGAGI. The DNA of the CDR3 is TGTGCCAGCAGACCGGGAGGGAGGTCGCAGCCCCAGCATTTT. It encodes CASRPGGRSQPQHF.

This chain joins TRBV5-1 and TRBJ1-2; D is perhaps TRBD1 (5 bases). Germline lookup yields CDR1 SGHRS and CDR2 YFSETQ. The CDR3 sequence is 14 residues long. Trimming removed 0 bases from V and 4 bases from J, with 10 bases in between. CDR3 DNA: TGCGCCAGCAGCTTGGTAGGGCAGGGCTATGGCTACACCTTC. Protein sequence: CASSLVGQGYGYTF.

The chain links TRBV4-2 to TRBJ2-7; possibly TRBD1 for D (6 bases). The CDR3 is 16 residues long. V lost 0 bases and J 0 bases, leaving 12 bases between the germline ends. Germline V lookup: CDR1 LGHNA, CDR2 YNFKEQ. The CDR3 is CASSQDWDTNSYEQYF. The CDR3 region has the DNA TGTGCCAGCAGCCAAGATTGGGACACCAACTCCTACGAGCAGTACTTC.

The chain is built from TRBV5-1 and TRBJ1-2; 7 nucleotides match TRBD1. V gave up 3 bases and J gave up 1 base; unmatched junction bases: 6. The germline CDR1 and CDR2 sequences are SGHRS and YFSETQ. The CDR3 is made up of 15 amino acids. CDR3 sequence reads: CASSSRQGLNYGYTF. CDR3 DNA sequence: TGCGCCAGCAGCTCCCGACAGGGTCTTAACTATGGCTACACCTTC.

This chain joins TRBV29-1 and TRBJ2-5; possible D gene TRBD1, 5 bases. Matching the DNA end better, TRBJ2-7 makes the J call doubtful. Germline V gives CDR1 SQVTM, CDR2 ANQGSEA. This CDR3 region has 10 residues. The CDR3 loop reads CSVAGNEQYF. The DNA for the CDR3 is TGCAGCGTTGCAGGGAACGAGCAGTACTTC.

The chain joins TRBV6-1 to TRBJ1-4; D might be TRBD1 (5 bases). The CDR3 spans 17 residues. With 2 bases removed from V and 1 base from J, the gap between germline ends came to 14 bases. Germline CDR1 reads MNHNS; CDR2 reads SASEGT. The CDR3 spells CASSELGMTVTNEKLFF. In DNA, the CDR3 is TGTGCCAGCAGTGAACTCGGCATGACAGTAACTAATGAAAAACTGTTTTTT.

V gene TRBV2 combines with J gene TRBJ2-7, with D possibly being TRBD2 (5 bases). Germline CDR1 is SNHLY and CDR2 is FYNNEI. V lost 7 bases, J lost 1 base, and 23 bases lay in between. This CDR3 spans 17 amino acids. The chain's CDR3 is CASTDSVLRRISYEQYF. In DNA, the CDR3 is TGTGCCAGCACTGATAGCGTTTTAAGGCGTATATCCTACGAGCAGTACTTC.

The rearrangement joins TRBV21-1 to TRBJ1-2; TRBD1 reflects the table's D call only, with no check against the DNA. TRBV21-1 is a recognized pseudogene. The CDR3 contains 14 residues. In nucleotides, the CDR3 is TGTGCCAGCAGCAAAGACGGACAGTACTATGGCTACACCTTC. It codes for CASSKDGQYYGYTF.

A word on this clone: An end of the junction differs from the germline gene, which may be a read error. The gene calls are TRBV9 and TRBJ1-2; D is perhaps TRBD1 (5 bases). This CDR3 contains 9 residues. CDR1 is SGDLS and CDR2 is YYNGEE in the germline V gene. The DNA for the CDR3 is TGTGCCAGCAGCTCGGGAGGGGTCTTC. Protein: CASSSGGVF.

The chain has TRBV28 and TRBJ1-4; possible D gene TRBD1, 6 bases. Germline CDR1 reads MDHEN; CDR2 reads SYDVKM. The CDR3 totals 15 residues. Trimming took 5 bases from V and 8 from J, leaving 18 bases between them. The CDR3 DNA is TGTGCCAGCAGTACCCACAGGGTTCGGAGGGAAAAACTGTTTTTT. Protein product: CASSTHRVRREKLFF.

The J gene is TRBJ1-2, the V gene TRBV6-5; 8 nucleotides match TRBD1. After removal of 4 bases from V and 3 bases from J, the junction contained 10 bases not matched to a gene. CDR1 is MNHEY, CDR2 SVGAGI, per germline. This CDR3 spans 16 amino acids. The CDR3: CASSSTPGQGDYGYTF. CDR3 bases: TGTGCCAGCAGTTCAACCCCCGGACAGGGTGACTATGGCTACACCTTC.